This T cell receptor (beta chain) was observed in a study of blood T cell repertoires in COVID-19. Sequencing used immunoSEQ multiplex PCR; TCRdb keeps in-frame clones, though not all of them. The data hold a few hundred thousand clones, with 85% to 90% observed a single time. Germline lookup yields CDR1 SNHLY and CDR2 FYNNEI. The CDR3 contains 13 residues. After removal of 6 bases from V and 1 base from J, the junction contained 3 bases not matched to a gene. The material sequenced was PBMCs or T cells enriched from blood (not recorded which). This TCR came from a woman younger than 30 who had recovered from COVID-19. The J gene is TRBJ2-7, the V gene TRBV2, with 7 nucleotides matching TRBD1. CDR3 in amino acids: CASRGTVSYEQYF. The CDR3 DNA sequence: TGTGCCAGCAGAGGGACAGTTTCCTACGAGCAGTACTTC.